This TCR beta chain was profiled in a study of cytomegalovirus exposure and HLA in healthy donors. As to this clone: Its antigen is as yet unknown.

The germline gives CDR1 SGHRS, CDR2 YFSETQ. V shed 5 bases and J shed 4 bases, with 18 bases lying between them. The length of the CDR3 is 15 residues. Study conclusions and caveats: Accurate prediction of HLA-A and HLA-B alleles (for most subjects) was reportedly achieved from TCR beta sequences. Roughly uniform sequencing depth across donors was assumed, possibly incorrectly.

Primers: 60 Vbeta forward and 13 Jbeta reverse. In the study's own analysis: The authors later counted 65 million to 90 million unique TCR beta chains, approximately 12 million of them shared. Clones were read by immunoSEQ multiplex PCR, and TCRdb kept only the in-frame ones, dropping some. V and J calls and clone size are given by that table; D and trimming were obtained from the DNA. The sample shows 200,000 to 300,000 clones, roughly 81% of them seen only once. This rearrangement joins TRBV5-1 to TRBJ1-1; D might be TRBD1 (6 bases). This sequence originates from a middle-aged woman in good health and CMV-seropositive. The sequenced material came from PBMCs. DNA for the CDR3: TGCGCCAGCAGTAGGACAGAGCTTGTGAGCACTGAAGCTTTCTTT. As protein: CASSRTELVSTEAFF.